Detailed here is one T cell receptor beta chain. No antigen is known for it. This entry belongs to a study of T cell responses to AZD1222 COVID-19 vaccine. The protocol was immunoSEQ multiplex PCR, while the TCRdb copy is restricted to in-frame clones and leaves out a portion. The sample yields 90,000 to 130,000 clones, 80% to 85% seen once. This CDR3 is 12 amino acids long. Germline CDR1 is SGHTS and CDR2 is YDEGEE. V lost 1 base to trimming and J lost 0 bases, with 2 bases between them. Study-level findings and limits: Unmutated variant regions are reportedly targeted by nearly half of spike-specific TCRs.

The material sequenced was peripheral blood, taken on day 0 of AZD1222 vaccination. The source of this sequence is an adult in good health. This rearrangement joins TRBV5-8 to TRBJ2-7; unclear D gene. DNA of the CDR3: TGTGCCAGCAGCTTGCACTCCTACGAGCAGTACTTC. Protein: CASSLHSYEQYF.